This TCR beta chain came from a study of T cells expressing NK-cell markers. Study-level information: In sorted CD3+CD56+NKG2C+, CD3+CD56+NKG2C- and CD3+CD56-NKG2C+ T cells, TCR beta repertoires were obtained. Notes on the study in general: The study found these clonotypes also leading the CD3+CD56-NKG2C+ fraction in a few donors.

One entry per CDR3 protein, without DNA, is what TCRdb gives after re-calling the 5' RACE reads. The sample is made up of about 410,000 distinct CDR3 sequences, and the top ten hold over 8.5% of it. Worth noting for this clonotype: The antigen is unknown.

CDR3 length: 12 residues. The chain carries TRBV12-3 or TRBV12-4 and TRBJ2-5. Source material: blood T cells: a sorted CD56 or NKG2C T cell subset, CD4+ or CD8+ T cells, or bulk PBMC T cells (not recorded which). The TCR sequence derives from a woman aged 50 to 65 in good health. The CDR3 here is CASGLAKETQYF.